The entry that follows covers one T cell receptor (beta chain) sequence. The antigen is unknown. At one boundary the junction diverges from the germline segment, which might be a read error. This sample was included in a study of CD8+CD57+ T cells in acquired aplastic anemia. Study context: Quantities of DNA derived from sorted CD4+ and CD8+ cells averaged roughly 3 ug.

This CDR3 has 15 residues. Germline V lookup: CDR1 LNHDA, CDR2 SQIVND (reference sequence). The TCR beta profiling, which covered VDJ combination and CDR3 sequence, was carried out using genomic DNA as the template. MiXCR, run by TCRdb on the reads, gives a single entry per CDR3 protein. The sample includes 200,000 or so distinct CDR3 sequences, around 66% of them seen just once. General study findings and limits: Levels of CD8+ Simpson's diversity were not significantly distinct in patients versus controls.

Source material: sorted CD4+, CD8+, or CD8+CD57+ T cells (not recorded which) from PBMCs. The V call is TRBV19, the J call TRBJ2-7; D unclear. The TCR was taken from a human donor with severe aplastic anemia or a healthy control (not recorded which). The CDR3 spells CASSQSYRKVFEQYF. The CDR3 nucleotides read TGCGCCAGCAGCCAATCGTATCGTAAGGTTTTCGAGCAGTACTTC.